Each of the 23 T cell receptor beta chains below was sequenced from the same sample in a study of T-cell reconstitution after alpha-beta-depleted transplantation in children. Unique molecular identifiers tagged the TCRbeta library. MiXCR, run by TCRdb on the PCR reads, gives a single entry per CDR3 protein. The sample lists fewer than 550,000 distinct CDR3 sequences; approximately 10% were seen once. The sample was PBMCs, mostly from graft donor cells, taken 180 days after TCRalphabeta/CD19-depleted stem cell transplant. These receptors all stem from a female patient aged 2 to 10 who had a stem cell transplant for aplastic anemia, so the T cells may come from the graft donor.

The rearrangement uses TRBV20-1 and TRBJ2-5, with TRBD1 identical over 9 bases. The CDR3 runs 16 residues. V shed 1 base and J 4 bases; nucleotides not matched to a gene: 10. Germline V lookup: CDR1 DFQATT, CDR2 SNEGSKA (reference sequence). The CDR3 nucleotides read TGCAGTGCTAGAGGGGACCCCGGGACAGGGCGAGAGACCCAGTACTTC. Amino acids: CSARGDPGTGRETQYF.

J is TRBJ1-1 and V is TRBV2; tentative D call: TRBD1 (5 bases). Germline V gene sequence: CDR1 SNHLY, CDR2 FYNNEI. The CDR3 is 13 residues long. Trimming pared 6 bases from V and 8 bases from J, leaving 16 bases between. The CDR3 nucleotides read TGTGCCAGCAGCGCCGAACAGGTCCGGGAAGCTTTCTTT. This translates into CASSAEQVREAFF.

In DNA form, the CDR3 reads TGTGCCAGCAGTGCCCGGGCCAGCGGGAGAGGCTACGAGCAGTACGTC. It codes for CASSARASGRGYEQYV. This sequence joins TRBV6-2 or TRBV6-3 and TRBJ2-7; 8 bases map to TRBD2. The germline V gene encodes CDR1 MNHEY and CDR2 SVGEGT. The V and J ends lost 5 bases and 3 bases, in that order; junction bases with no gene match: 12. This CDR3 contains 16 residues.

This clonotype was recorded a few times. This CDR3 reads CASSLALSSDEELFF. The CDR3 DNA reads TGTGCCAGCAGCTTAGCTTTGTCGTCGGATGAGGAACTGTTTTTT. The gene calls are TRBV7-9 and TRBJ1-4; D gene unclear. Trimming pared 0 bases from V and 12 bases from J, leaving 17 bases between. The CDR3 length is 15 residues. The germline gives CDR1 SEHNR, CDR2 FQNEAQ (reference sequence).

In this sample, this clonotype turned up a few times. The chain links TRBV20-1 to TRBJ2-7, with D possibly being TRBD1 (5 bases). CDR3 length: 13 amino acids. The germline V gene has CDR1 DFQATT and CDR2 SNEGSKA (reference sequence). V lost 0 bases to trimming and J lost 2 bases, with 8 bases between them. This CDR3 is CSARDLGAYEQYF. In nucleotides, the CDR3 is TGCAGTGCTAGAGACCTAGGGGCCTACGAGCAGTACTTC.

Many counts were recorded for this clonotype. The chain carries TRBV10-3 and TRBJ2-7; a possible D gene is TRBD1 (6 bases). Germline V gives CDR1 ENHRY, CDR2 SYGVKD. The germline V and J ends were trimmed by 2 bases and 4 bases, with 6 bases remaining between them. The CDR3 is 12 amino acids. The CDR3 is CAISETGYEQYF. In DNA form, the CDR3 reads TGTGCCATCAGTGAGACAGGGTACGAGCAGTACTTC.

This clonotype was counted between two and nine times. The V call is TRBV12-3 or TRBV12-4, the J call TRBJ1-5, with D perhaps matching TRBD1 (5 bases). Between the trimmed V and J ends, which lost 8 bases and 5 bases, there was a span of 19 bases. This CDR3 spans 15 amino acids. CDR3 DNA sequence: TGTGCCAGCGGATACAAAAGGGACGGGGATCAGCCCCAGCATTTT. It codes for CASGYKRDGDQPQHF.

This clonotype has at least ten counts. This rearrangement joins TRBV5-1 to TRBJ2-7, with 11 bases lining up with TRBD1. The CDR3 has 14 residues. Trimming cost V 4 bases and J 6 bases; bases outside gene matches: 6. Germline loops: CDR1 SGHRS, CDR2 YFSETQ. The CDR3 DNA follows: TGCGCCAGCAGCATGGGACAGGGGGGTCTCGAGCAGTACTTC. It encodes CASSMGQGGLEQYF.

The CDR3 DNA follows: TGTGCCAGTAGTCGGGGGGGGGCTAGCCAGACCTACAATGAGCAGTTCTTC. This translates into CASSRGGASQTYNEQFF. The chain is built from TRBV19 and TRBJ2-1; TRBD2 aligns across 8 bases. CDR3 size: 17 residues. The V gene's germline CDR1 is LNHDA and CDR2 SQIVND (reference sequence). J gave up 2 bases and V 5 bases, and 11 bases lay outside the gene matches.

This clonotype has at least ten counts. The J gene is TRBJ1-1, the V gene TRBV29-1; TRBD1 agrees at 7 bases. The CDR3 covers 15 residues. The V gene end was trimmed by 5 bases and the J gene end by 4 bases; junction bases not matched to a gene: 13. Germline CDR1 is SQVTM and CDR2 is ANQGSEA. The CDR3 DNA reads TGCAGCGTTTTACCGACAGGGCGGTTTGGCACTGAAGCTTTCTTT. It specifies CSVLPTGRFGTEAFF.

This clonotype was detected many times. The chain's CDR3 is CASSLSRTGRYEQYF. The CDR3 DNA follows: TGCGCCAGCAGCTTGTCCCGGACAGGGCGGTACGAGCAGTACTTC. This sequence joins TRBV5-1 and TRBJ2-7; TRBD1 aligns across 8 bases. Germline trimming cut 1 base from V and 4 bases from J; bases unmatched to any gene: 7. Germline V lookup: CDR1 SGHRS, CDR2 YFSETQ. This CDR3 contains 15 residues.

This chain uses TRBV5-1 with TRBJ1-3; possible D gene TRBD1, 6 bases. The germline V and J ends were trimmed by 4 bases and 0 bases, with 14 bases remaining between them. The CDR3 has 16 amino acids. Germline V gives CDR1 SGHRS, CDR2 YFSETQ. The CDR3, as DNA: TGCGCCAGCAGCCCGGGGGCCCAGAGCTCTGGAAACACCATATATTTT. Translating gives CASSPGAQSSGNTIYF.

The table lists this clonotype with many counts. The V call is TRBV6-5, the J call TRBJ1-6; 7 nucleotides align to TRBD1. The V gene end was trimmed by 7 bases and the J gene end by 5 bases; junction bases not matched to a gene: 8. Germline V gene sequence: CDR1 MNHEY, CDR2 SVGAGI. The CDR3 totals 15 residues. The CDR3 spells CASTSYRGNNSPLHF. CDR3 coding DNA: TGTGCCAGCACTTCTTACAGGGGCAATAATTCACCCCTCCACTTT.

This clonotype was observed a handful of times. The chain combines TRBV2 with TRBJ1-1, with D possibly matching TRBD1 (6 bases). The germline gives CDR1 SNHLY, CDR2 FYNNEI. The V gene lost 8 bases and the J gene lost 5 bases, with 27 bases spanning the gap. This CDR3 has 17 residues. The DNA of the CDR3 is TGTGCCAGCGAGAAGCGTGGCAGGGGCCTCCGAGTTACTGAAGCTTTCTTT. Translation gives CASEKRGRGLRVTEAFF.

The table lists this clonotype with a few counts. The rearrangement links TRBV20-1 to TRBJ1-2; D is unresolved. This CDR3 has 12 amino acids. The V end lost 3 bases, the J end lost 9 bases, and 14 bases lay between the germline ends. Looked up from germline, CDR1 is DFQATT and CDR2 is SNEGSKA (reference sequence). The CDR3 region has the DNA TGCAGTGCTAGCCCCATGCCGGGGAGCTACACCTTC. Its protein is CSASPMPGSYTF.

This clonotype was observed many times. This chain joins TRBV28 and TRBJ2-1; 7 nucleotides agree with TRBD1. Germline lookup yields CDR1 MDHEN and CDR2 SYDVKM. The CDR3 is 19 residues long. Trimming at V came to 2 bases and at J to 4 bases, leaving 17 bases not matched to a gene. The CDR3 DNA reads TGTGCCAGCAGTTTACGCTCTTCGAGGGGGCGAGGGGTTTACAATGAGCAGTTCTTC. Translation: CASSLRSSRGRGVYNEQFF.

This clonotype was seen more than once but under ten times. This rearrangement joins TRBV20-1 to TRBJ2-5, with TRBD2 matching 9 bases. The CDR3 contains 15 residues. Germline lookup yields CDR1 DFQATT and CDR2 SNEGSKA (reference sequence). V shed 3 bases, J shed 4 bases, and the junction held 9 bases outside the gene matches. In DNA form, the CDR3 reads TGCAGTGCTAGTAGTGCTAGCGGGAAATCAGAGACCCAGTACTTC. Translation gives CSASSASGKSETQYF.

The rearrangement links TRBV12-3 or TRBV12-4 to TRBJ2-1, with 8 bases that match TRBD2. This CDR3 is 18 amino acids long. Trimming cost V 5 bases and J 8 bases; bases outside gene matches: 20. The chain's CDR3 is CASSPPKSGSRIFDEQFF. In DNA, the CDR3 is TGTGCCAGCAGTCCACCTAAGAGCGGGAGTAGGATTTTTGATGAGCAGTTCTTC.

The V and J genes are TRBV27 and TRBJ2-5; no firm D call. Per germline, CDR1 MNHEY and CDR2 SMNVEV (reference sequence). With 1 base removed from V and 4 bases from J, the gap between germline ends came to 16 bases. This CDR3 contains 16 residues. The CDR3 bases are TGTGCCAGCAGTTTATTAATCCCACTCGGGTCAGAGACCCAGTACTTC. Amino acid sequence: CASSLLIPLGSETQYF.

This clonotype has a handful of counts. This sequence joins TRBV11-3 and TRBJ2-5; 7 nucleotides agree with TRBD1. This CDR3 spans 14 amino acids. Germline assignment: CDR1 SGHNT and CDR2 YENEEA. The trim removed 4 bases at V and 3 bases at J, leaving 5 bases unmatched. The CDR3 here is CASSSGQLKETQYF. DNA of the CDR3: TGTGCCAGCAGCTCGGGACAGTTGAAAGAGACCCAGTACTTC. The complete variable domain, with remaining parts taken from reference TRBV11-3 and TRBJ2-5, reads EAGVVQSPRYKIIEKKQPVAFWCNPISGHNTLYWYLQNLGQGPELLIRYENEEAVDDSQLPKDRFSAERLKGVDSTLKIQPAELGDSAVYLCASSSGQLKETQYFGPGTRLLVL.

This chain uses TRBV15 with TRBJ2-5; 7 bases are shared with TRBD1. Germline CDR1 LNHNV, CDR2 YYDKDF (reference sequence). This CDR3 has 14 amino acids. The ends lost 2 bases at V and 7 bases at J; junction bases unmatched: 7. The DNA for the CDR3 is TGTGCCACCAGCAGACCCGGGACAGCGCCGACCCAGTACTTC. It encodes CATSRPGTAPTQYF.

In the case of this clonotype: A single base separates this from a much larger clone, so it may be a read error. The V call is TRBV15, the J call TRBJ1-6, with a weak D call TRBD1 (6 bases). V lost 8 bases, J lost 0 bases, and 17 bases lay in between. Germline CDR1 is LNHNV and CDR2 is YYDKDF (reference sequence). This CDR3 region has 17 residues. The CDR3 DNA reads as TGTGCCACCGGCGGCCGGGACAAAAGCTCCTATAATTCACCCCTCCACTTT. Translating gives CATGGRDKSSYNSPLHF.

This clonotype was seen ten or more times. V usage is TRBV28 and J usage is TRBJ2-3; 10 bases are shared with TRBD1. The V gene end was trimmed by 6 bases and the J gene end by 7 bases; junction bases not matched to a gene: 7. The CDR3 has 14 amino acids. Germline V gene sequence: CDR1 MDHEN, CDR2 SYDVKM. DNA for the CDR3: TGTGCCAGCAGGGTGGGACAGGGGCCTTATACGCAGTATTTT. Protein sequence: CASRVGQGPYTQYF.